The clone carrying this TCR beta chain came up many times. What it binds is unknown. The sample originates from a study of blood T cells in healthy people across ages. The overall study: About one barcoded beta molecule per two T cells was captured by template switching.

Isolation recovered at least 6.5 million PBMCs from every sample. Study outcomes and limitations: Considered underestimates were the diversity estimates obtained from one million T cells. Bulk PBMC profiling left naive and antigen-experienced comparisons inconclusive.

A J-beta primer mix and a sample-barcoded 5' primer were used in a second PCR of roughly 7 to 12 cycles. TCRdb called the 5' RACE reads again in MiXCR, with one record for every CDR3 protein. The table lists 600,000 or so distinct CDR3 sequences, 25% to 35% of them singletons, with 15% to 17% in the top ten. CDR3 length: 16 amino acids. CDR1 and CDR2 (germline): SGHRS, YFSETQ. Trimming took 0 bases from V and 4 from J, leaving 16 bases between them. Input material: blood. J is TRBJ2-5 and V is TRBV5-1, with D maybe TRBD2 (7 bases). This TCR derives from a woman older than 75 in good health. The CDR3 nucleotides are TGCGCCAGCAGCTTGGGACGGGGGGCCGGAGTAGAGACCCAGTACTTC. This sequence encodes CASSLGRGAGVETQYF.